These 19 T cell receptor beta chains were all obtained from the same sample, sequenced in a study of cytomegalovirus exposure and HLA in healthy donors (dated by TCRdb to about 2017). Receptor amplification or capture employed the immunoSEQ multiplex PCR assay. A mixture of 60 forward primers for TCR Vbeta segments and 13 reverse primers for TCR Jbeta segments was used in the multiplex PCR. TCRdb limited this immuneACCESS table to in-frame rearrangements with V and J called. A share of clones is missing; checked studies link under half to unresolved V genes, and the rest is unexplained. This sample holds 150,000 to 200,000 clones; roughly 60% were observed only once. The ten biggest clones cover around 3% of the sample. Sequenced sample: PBMCs. The receptors originated from a man aged 40-55 years in good health and CMV-seronegative.

The V and J genes are TRBV27 and TRBJ2-5; D may be TRBD2 (6 bases). V was trimmed by 10 bases and J by 5 bases, leaving 23 bases between them. Germline CDR1 MNHEY, CDR2 SMNVEV (reference sequence). The CDR3 totals 15 residues. Written as DNA, the CDR3 is TGTGCCACCCGTAGCAGGGAGGCCCCACAGGAGACCCAGTACTTC. This codes for CATRSREAPQETQYF.

This clone was seen at least ten times. The rearrangement uses TRBV7-9 and TRBJ1-1; a weak D match, TRBD1 (5 bases). V lost 1 base to trimming and J lost 4 bases, with 7 bases between them. CDR1 and CDR2 from the germline V gene are SEHNR and FQNEAQ (reference sequence). The CDR3 is 13 residues long. This chain's CDR3 is CASSLEGVTEAFF. In nucleotides, the CDR3 is TGTGCCAGCAGCTTAGAAGGGGTCACTGAAGCTTTCTTT.

V gene TRBV6-5 combines with J gene TRBJ1-1; a weak D match, TRBD1 (6 bases). V was shortened by 5 bases and J by 6 bases, with 16 bases between the two germline ends. Germline CDR1 MNHEY, CDR2 SVGAGI. The CDR3 spans 14 residues. CDR3 bases: TGTGCCAGCAGTGAATTAGGGGGTTCCTCTGAAGCTTTCTTT. It yields the protein CASSELGGSSEAFF.

To note about this clone: The same CDR3 arises from other DNA sequences in this sample as well. The rearrangement links TRBV9 to TRBJ2-1, with 11 bases lining up with TRBD2. The CDR3 contains 15 residues. Germline V lookup: CDR1 SGDLS, CDR2 YYNGEE. With V trimmed by 0 bases and J by 5 bases, 1 base remained unmatched. The DNA for the CDR3 is TGTGCCAGCAGCGTAGTAGCGGGGGGGGACAATGAGCAGTTCTTC. It specifies CASSVVAGGDNEQFF.

The J gene is TRBJ1-2, the V gene TRBV19, with D tentatively TRBD1 (6 bases). CDR3 length equals 14 residues. Trimming removed 6 bases from V and 7 bases from J, with 18 bases in between. CDR1 and CDR2 (germline): LNHDA, SQIVND (reference sequence). The CDR3 spells CASRLDRTVGGYTF. CDR3 nucleotide sequence: TGTGCCAGTAGACTCGACAGGACGGTCGGTGGCTACACCTTC.

The chain recombines TRBV2 with TRBJ1-1; TRBD1 matches 7 bases. Germline V gives CDR1 SNHLY, CDR2 FYNNEI. V lost 7 bases and J lost 4; bases outside the gene matches: 21. The CDR3 consists of 18 residues. CDR3: CASTGGRYRGWGGTEAFF. Here the CDR3 DNA reads TGTGCCAGCACCGGAGGTCGGTACAGGGGATGGGGTGGCACTGAAGCTTTCTTT.

This clone has only a few counts. The CDR3 loop reads CASSPIFGGTGELFF. DNA of the CDR3: TGTGCCAGCAGCCCTATCTTTGGCGGAACCGGGGAGCTGTTTTTT. The chain is built from TRBV7-2 and TRBJ2-2; D gene unclear. Trimming took off 5 bases at V and 5 bases at J, with 15 bases between the two ends. Germline V lookup: CDR1 SGHTA, CDR2 FQGNSA. The CDR3 consists of 15 residues.

Only a few counts were recorded for this clone. J is TRBJ2-3 and V is TRBV7-2; D is unclear. CDR1 SGHTA and CDR2 FQGNSA come from the germline V gene. The CDR3 consists of 13 residues. V lost 2 bases and J lost 6, with 9 bases in between. The CDR3 here is CASSLIYEDTQYF. CDR3 DNA: TGTGCCAGCAGCTTAATATACGAGGATACGCAGTATTTT. Variable domain in full (rest from reference TRBV7-2 and TRBJ2-3): GAGVSQSPSNKVTEKGKDVELRCDPISGHTALYWYRQSLGQGLEFLIYFQGNSAPDKSGLPSDRFSAERTGGSVSTLTIQRTQQEDSAVYLCASSLIYEDTQYFGPGTRLTVL.

The chain employs TRBV5-1 and TRBJ2-5; 8 bases align to TRBD1. This CDR3 region has 15 residues. Germline loops: CDR1 SGHRS, CDR2 YFSETQ. Trimming at V came to 3 bases and at J to 5 bases, leaving 9 bases not matched to a gene. In nucleotides, the CDR3 is TGCGCCAGCAGCTCCGAGGACAGGGTGTACGAGACCCAGTACTTC. Translated: CASSSEDRVYETQYF.

This clone was picked up a small number of times. J is TRBJ2-5 and V is TRBV6-1; maybe TRBD1 (6 bases). The CDR3 runs 15 residues. Germline loops: CDR1 MNHNS, CDR2 SASEGT. Trimming left V 5 bases short and J 1 base short, with 14 bases between. For the CDR3, the DNA is TGTGCCAGCAGTACCAATCCGGACAGCCAAGAGACCCAGTACTTC. It specifies CASSTNPDSQETQYF.

This chain connects TRBV14 to TRBJ1-5, with D possibly TRBD1 on 6 matching bases. The CDR3 spans 13 residues. Trimming removed 4 bases from V and 5 bases from J, with 9 bases in between. The germline V gene encodes CDR1 SGHDN and CDR2 FVKESK. CDR3 sequence reads: CASSLGGDQPQHF. CDR3 coding DNA: TGTGCCAGCAGCCTAGGGGGGGATCAGCCCCAGCATTTT. The whole variable domain, remainder taken from reference TRBV14 and TRBJ1-5, is EAGVTQFPSHSVIEKGQTVTLRCDPISGHDNLYWYRRVMGKEIKFLLHFVKESKQDESGMPNNRFLAERTGGTYSTLKVQPAELEDSGVYFCASSLGGDQPQHFGDGTRLSIL.

The rearrangement uses TRBV7-2 and TRBJ2-7, with 7 bases lining up with TRBD1. Losses at the gene ends were 1 base for V and 6 bases for J; bases not matched to a gene: 6. The germline V gene has CDR1 SGHTA and CDR2 FQGNSA. The CDR3 consists of 14 residues. The DNA of the CDR3 is TGTGCCAGCAGCTTAGTAAACAGGGGTGGCGAGCAGTACTTC. It is translated as CASSLVNRGGEQYF.

The rearrangement links TRBV15 to TRBJ1-4; D is unresolved. The CDR3 extends over 18 amino acids. V lost 0 bases, J lost 1 base, and 15 bases lay in between. Germline V lookup: CDR1 LNHNV, CDR2 YYDKDF (reference sequence). This chain's CDR3 is CATSRDTGVSLTNEKLFF. The CDR3 region has the DNA TGTGCCACCAGCAGAGATACGGGAGTTTCGTTAACTAATGAAAAACTGTTTTTT.

This clone turned up a few times. The gene calls are TRBV5-4 and TRBJ2-5, with D possibly TRBD1 on 5 matching bases. The CDR3 totals 13 residues. Germline V gene data show CDR1 as SGHNT and CDR2 as YYREEE (reference sequence). The germline V and J ends were trimmed by 4 bases and 2 bases, with 9 bases remaining between them. The CDR3 loop reads CASSQTEQETQYF. The CDR3 bases are TGTGCCAGCAGCCAGACAGAACAAGAGACCCAGTACTTC. The full variable domain, completed using reference TRBV5-4 and TRBJ2-5, is ETGVTQSPTHLIKTRGQQVTLRCSSQSGHNTVSWYQQALGQGPQFIFQYYREEENGRGNFPPRFSGLQFPNYSSELNVNALELDDSALYLCASSQTEQETQYFGPGTRLLVL.

This clone appeared a few times. This chain links TRBV6-6 with TRBJ1-5, with D possibly TRBD1 on 5 matching bases. Germline loops: CDR1 MNHNY, CDR2 SVGAGI (reference sequence). The CDR3 consists of 15 residues. Trimming left V 2 bases short and J 1 base short, with 9 bases between. CDR3: CASSYQTASNQPQHF. The CDR3 DNA sequence: TGTGCCAGCAGTTACCAGACAGCCAGCAATCAGCCCCAGCATTTT.

The chain has TRBV19 and TRBJ2-2, with D perhaps TRBD1 (6 bases). CDR3 length: 15 amino acids. Germline V lookup: CDR1 LNHDA, CDR2 SQIVND (reference sequence). Deletions cut 5 bases from V and 5 bases from J, with 15 bases between. The CDR3 region has the DNA TGTGCCAGTAGTGGGCAGGGGCGCCGGACCGGGGAGCTGTTTTTT. Translation: CASSGQGRRTGELFF.

The chain links TRBV2 to TRBJ1-6; 8 bases agree with TRBD1. The trim removed 7 bases at V and 6 bases at J, leaving 2 bases unmatched. This CDR3 is 13 amino acids long. The germline V gene has CDR1 SNHLY and CDR2 FYNNEI. CDR3 residues: CASIGQGNSPLHF. The CDR3 nucleotides are TGTGCCAGCATCGGACAGGGTAATTCACCCCTCCACTTT.

This chain joins TRBV19 and TRBJ2-7; tentative D call: TRBD2 (6 bases). This CDR3 has 14 residues. Germline CDR1 is LNHDA and CDR2 is SQIVND (reference sequence). Trimming took off 0 bases at V and 7 bases at J, with 13 bases between the two ends. CDR3 in amino acids: CASSIEDQRGEQYF. The CDR3 coding sequence is TGTGCCAGTAGTATAGAGGATCAACGGGGGGAGCAGTACTTC.

The chain uses TRBV6-1 and TRBJ1-2; possible D gene TRBD1, 5 bases. V shed 3 bases and J shed 6 bases, with 20 bases lying between them. CDR1 and CDR2 (germline): MNHNS, SASEGT. The CDR3 sequence is 16 residues long. DNA for the CDR3: TGTGCCAGCAGTGACTTACTCAGGGTTTCTTCGCATGGCTACACCTTC. The encoded protein is CASSDLLRVSSHGYTF.